This T cell receptor beta chain was retrieved from a study of blood T cell repertoires in COVID-19. The wider study: The samples span acute and convalescent COVID-19 from the United States, Italy and Spain. In each case, the material was cDNA or gDNA derived from T cells, B-cell-depleted T cells, or PBMCs.

Data came from immunoSEQ multiplex PCR; TCRdb stores just in-frame clones and leaves some out. The table records approximately 130,000 clones, roughly 82% of them present only once. This clone was observed once. The CDR3 sequence is 14 residues long. The germline V gene encodes CDR1 MNHEY and CDR2 SVGAGI. The ends were cut back, 3 bases at V and 7 bases at J, with 12 bases in the middle. This sequence originates from a human donor in a cohort sampled during active COVID-19. The J gene is TRBJ2-2, the V gene TRBV6-5; unclear D gene. Sequences were obtained from peripheral blood. CDR3 sequence (DNA): TGTGCCAGCAGTTATTACGACACCCACGGGGAGCTGTTTTTT. This gives the protein CASSYYDTHGELFF.